Presented here are 23 T cell receptor beta chains from one specimen sequenced in a study of response to subunit inactivated influenza vaccine. TCRdb re-called the RT-PCR reads with MiXCR, one entry per CDR3 protein. The table shows about 540,000 distinct CDR3 sequences, with roughly 15% occurring only once. The sample consisted of PBMCs from blood, taken less than 13 days after vaccination. The receptors shown here come from a man aged 50 or older who received an inactivated influenza vaccine.

The chain is built from TRBV20-1 and TRBJ1-2; TRBD1 matches at 7 bases. Unmatched junction bases numbered 9, after V lost 0 bases and J lost 8 bases. There are 14 residues in the CDR3. Germline V gene sequence: CDR1 DFQATT, CDR2 SNEGSKA (reference sequence). CDR3 nucleotides: TGCAGTGCTAGAGATTCCTCACAGGGGTACGGCTACACCTTC. This sequence encodes CSARDSSQGYGYTF.

This clonotype was observed a handful of times. V is TRBV7-8 and J is TRBJ2-7, with TRBD2 identical over 9 bases. The V gene's germline CDR1 is SGHVS and CDR2 FQNEAQ. Losses at the gene ends were 4 bases for V and 3 bases for J; bases not matched to a gene: 10. The CDR3 is made up of 16 amino acids. The CDR3, as DNA: TGTGCCAGCAGCTCCCCGGGGCTAGCGGGACTCTACGAGCAGTACTTC. Encoded protein: CASSSPGLAGLYEQYF.

In its sample, this clonotype was seen many times. CDR3 sequence reads: CASAPPTGGRRYGYTF. CDR3 in DNA: TGTGCCAGCGCTCCTCCTACAGGGGGCAGACGCTATGGCTACACCTTC. This chain links TRBV28 with TRBJ1-2; 9 bases are shared with TRBD1. Germline CDR1 and CDR2: MDHEN and SYDVKM. J gave up 4 bases and V 8 bases, and 14 bases lay outside the gene matches. The CDR3 length is 16 residues.

In this sample, this clonotype turned up a few times. The V call is TRBV28, the J call TRBJ1-5; D perhaps matches TRBD1 (6 bases). The CDR3 is made up of 17 amino acids. CDR1 is MDHEN, CDR2 SYDVKM, per germline. V was clipped by 2 bases and J by 3 bases, with 17 bases between them. The CDR3 protein is CASSLHTGYSLNQPQHF. The CDR3 DNA follows: TGTGCCAGCAGTTTACATACAGGGTACAGCCTCAATCAGCCCCAGCATTTT.

This clonotype was seen more than once but under ten times. The V call is TRBV5-1, the J call TRBJ2-7, with 8 nucleotides matching TRBD1. This CDR3 has 15 amino acids. Germline loops: CDR1 SGHRS, CDR2 YFSETQ. V trimming: 4 bases; J trimming: 5 bases; junction bases outside the gene matches: 11. The chain's CDR3 is CASSMAQGAKDEQYF. CDR3 bases: TGCGCCAGCAGCATGGCGCAGGGGGCAAAGGACGAGCAGTACTTC.

This clonotype has a count of ten or more. The chain joins TRBV7-2 to TRBJ2-7; the match to TRBD1 covers 11 bases. The germline gives CDR1 SGHTA, CDR2 FQGNSA. The CDR3 extends over 15 amino acids. V shed 4 bases, J shed 4 bases, and the junction held 6 bases outside the gene matches. DNA of the CDR3: TGTGCCAGCAGCTCCGGGACAGGGGGATTTTACGAGCAGTACTTC. It specifies CASSSGTGGFYEQYF.

This clonotype was counted between two and nine times. J is TRBJ2-5 and V is TRBV5-1; TRBD1 is a possible D gene (7 bases). Germline V gives CDR1 SGHRS, CDR2 YFSETQ. This CDR3 has 15 residues. V lost 0 bases, J lost 7 bases, and 16 bases lay in between. The chain's CDR3 is CASSLGGTVQGTQYF. The CDR3 DNA reads TGCGCCAGCAGCTTGGGCGGGACAGTGCAGGGGACCCAGTACTTC.

This clonotype occurred a few times. Compared with germline, one end of the junction differs, possibly owing to a read error. The chain carries TRBV7-7 and TRBJ2-5; 11 bases are a match to TRBD1. Germline-derived CDR1 and CDR2 are SSHAT and FNYEAQ (reference sequence). The CDR3 has 15 amino acids. The CDR3 protein is CASSVGQGARETQYF. DNA of the CDR3: TGTGCTAGCAGCGTTGGACAGGGGGCGCGAGAGACCCAGTACTTC.

This clonotype was found a few times. V and J are TRBV20-1 and TRBJ1-2; unclear D gene. CDR1 and CDR2 (germline): DFQATT, SNEGSKA (reference sequence). The CDR3 length is 14 residues. Deletions cut 0 bases from V and 8 bases from J, with 16 bases between. CDR3 residues: CSARDGKGPSGYTF. The CDR3 DNA is TGCAGTGCTAGAGATGGGAAGGGTCCGAGCGGCTACACCTTC.

This clonotype was observed at least ten times. This chain joins TRBV5-1 and TRBJ2-3, with D possibly being TRBD2 (5 bases). The V end was cut by 2 bases, the J end by 1 base, with 11 bases between. The CDR3 has 15 amino acids. The germline V gene has CDR1 SGHRS and CDR2 YFSETQ. CDR3 sequence reads: CASSFLGRRTDTQYF. The DNA for the CDR3 is TGCGCCAGCAGCTTTCTGGGGAGACGCACAGATACGCAGTATTTT.

V gene TRBV24-1 combines with J gene TRBJ2-7; no clear D. This CDR3 is 11 amino acids long. Germline CDR1 and CDR2: KGHDR and SFDVKD. V gave up 2 bases and J gave up 7 bases, with 5 bases separating them. The CDR3 nucleotides are TGTGCCACCAGTGATTCTACAGAGCAGTACTTC. Protein sequence: CATSDSTEQYF.

The rearrangement joins TRBV6-2 or TRBV6-3 to TRBJ2-7; no firm D call. The germline V gene has CDR1 MNHEY and CDR2 SVGEGT. Deletions cut 0 bases from V and 2 bases from J, with 8 bases between. CDR3 length: 14 amino acids. This CDR3 is CASSYSGSTYEQYF. CDR3 coding DNA: TGTGCCAGCAGTTACTCAGGCTCGACCTACGAGCAGTACTTC.

This clonotype was seen a handful of times. The V call is TRBV24-1, the J call TRBJ2-3; D assignment may be TRBD1 or TRBD2 (6 bases each). CDR1 is KGHDR and CDR2 is SFDVKD in the germline V gene. The CDR3 runs to 14 residues. Deletions cut 7 bases from V and 5 bases from J, with 15 bases between. The CDR3 bases are TGTGCCACCAGCAAAGGCAGGGGAGGAGATACGCAGTATTTT. Its translation: CATSKGRGGDTQYF.

Here the CDR3 DNA reads TGTGCCAGCAGCATAGGACTAGCGGGCATCACAGATACGCAGTATTTT. Protein: CASSIGLAGITDTQYF. The chain has TRBV7-9 and TRBJ2-3, with TRBD2 matching over 11 bases. V was clipped by 5 bases and J by 2 bases; unmatched bases: 6. Germline assignment: CDR1 SEHNR and CDR2 FQNEAQ (reference sequence). The CDR3 has 16 amino acids.

V is TRBV20-1 and J is TRBJ2-1, with D possibly matching TRBD2 (5 bases). V was shortened by 7 bases and J by 8 bases, with 6 bases between the two germline ends. Germline loops: CDR1 DFQATT, CDR2 SNEGSKA (reference sequence). This CDR3 has 9 amino acids. The CDR3 nucleotides read TGCAGTGGGGAGTATGAGCAGTTCTTC. Encoded protein: CSGEYEQFF.

The sample holds many counts of this clonotype. This chain joins TRBV12-3 or TRBV12-4 and TRBJ2-7; 9 bases line up with TRBD2. V gave up 1 base and J gave up 7 bases; unmatched junction bases: 11. This CDR3 is built from 16 residues. CDR3 DNA: TGTGCCAGCAGTTTAGATGTAGCGGGAGCGTCGGGAGAGCAGTACTTC. Amino acids: CASSLDVAGASGEQYF.

This clonotype was detected ten times or more. The junction departs from germline at one end; a sequencing error may be responsible. The chain recombines TRBV12-3 or TRBV12-4 with TRBJ2-5; 8 bases fit TRBD2. The CDR3 extends over 14 amino acids. This CDR3 is CASSPGRVQETQYF. The CDR3 DNA reads as TGCGCCAGCAGTCCCGGGAGGGTCCAAGAGACCCAGTACTTC.

V is TRBV11-3 and J is TRBJ2-5; D is tentatively TRBD1 or TRBD2 (6 bases each). Germline assignment: CDR1 SGHNT and CDR2 YENEEA. Trimming shortened V by 4 bases and J by 5 bases, and 11 bases separated the two germline ends. The CDR3 is 13 residues long. CDR3 in amino acids: CASSWGAGETQYF. As DNA, the CDR3 is TGTGCCAGCAGCTGGGGGGCCGGGGAGACCCAGTACTTC.

There are a few counts of this clonotype. The chain is built from TRBV10-3 and TRBJ2-2; D is unresolved. The CDR3 runs to 13 residues. The germline gives CDR1 ENHRY, CDR2 SYGVKD. V dropped 6 bases and J dropped 4 bases, with 9 bases sitting between them. CDR3 sequence: CAIREGPTGELFF. CDR3 bases: TGTGCCATCAGGGAAGGTCCCACCGGGGAGCTGTTTTTT.

V usage is TRBV7-6 and J usage is TRBJ2-2; D might be TRBD1 (6 bases). CDR1 SGHVS and CDR2 FNYEAQ come from the germline V gene. The CDR3 length is 16 residues. V lost 5 bases and J 6 bases, leaving 19 bases between the germline ends. The CDR3: CASSIMSQGSAGELFF. In DNA form, the CDR3 reads TGTGCCAGCAGCATTATGTCCCAGGGGTCCGCCGGGGAGCTGTTTTTT. Looking up the rest from reference TRBV7-6 and TRBJ2-2 gives the full variable domain: GAGVSQSPRYKVTKRGQDVALRCDPISGHVSLYWYRQALGQGPEFLTYFNYEAQQDKSGLPNDRFSAERPEGSISTLTIQRTEQRDSAMYRCASSIMSQGSAGELFFGEGSRLTVL.

The chain joins TRBV10-3 to TRBJ2-1; possible D gene TRBD2, 6 bases. Between the trimmed V and J ends, which lost 8 bases and 2 bases, there was a span of 22 bases. Germline CDR1 is ENHRY and CDR2 is SYGVKD. This CDR3 has 17 amino acids. The CDR3 DNA reads as TGTGCCATCTTTCTATGGGTGAGGCGGGGTCCCTACAATGAGCAGTTCTTC. Amino acid sequence: CAIFLWVRRGPYNEQFF.

About this clonotype: Germline and junction disagree at one end, which may indicate a read error. The V gene is TRBV29-1, the J gene TRBJ1-1, with D maybe TRBD1 (5 bases). This CDR3 has 14 residues. Germline CDR1 is SQVTM and CDR2 is ANQGSEA. The CDR3 here is CSVEDRRWNTEAFF. The CDR3, as DNA: TGCAGCGTAGAAGACAGAAGATGGAACACTGAAGCTTTCTTT.

This clonotype has more than one count but fewer than ten. The rearrangement joins TRBV5-5 to TRBJ2-3; D is uncertain. This CDR3 has 18 amino acids. The germline gives CDR1 SGHKS, CDR2 YYEKEE (reference sequence). The V gene lost 0 bases and the J gene lost 2 bases, with 19 bases spanning the gap. In DNA form, the CDR3 reads TGTGCCAGCAGCTTGGCTACCCCGGCCTTCACTCACACAGATACGCAGTATTTT. Amino acid sequence: CASSLATPAFTHTDTQYF.